This T cell receptor beta chain was captured by sequencing in a study of control samples from healthy donors and cancer patients. V gave up 4 bases and J gave up 11 bases, with 20 bases separating them. The CDR3 extends over 14 amino acids. The germline CDR1 and CDR2 sequences are WNHNN and SYGVQD (reference sequence). Data came from immunoSEQ multiplex PCR; TCRdb stores just in-frame clones and leaves some out. The sample holds about 170,000 clones, around 95% seen once. The receptor comes from a woman in her sixties in good health. The J gene is TRBJ1-1, the V gene TRBV10-1, with no clear D. The sequenced sample consisted of blood. The CDR3 DNA sequence: TGCGCCAGCAGTGGGTCAGGCCTACCAGGAAATGCTTTCTTT. It codes for CASSGSGLPGNAFF.